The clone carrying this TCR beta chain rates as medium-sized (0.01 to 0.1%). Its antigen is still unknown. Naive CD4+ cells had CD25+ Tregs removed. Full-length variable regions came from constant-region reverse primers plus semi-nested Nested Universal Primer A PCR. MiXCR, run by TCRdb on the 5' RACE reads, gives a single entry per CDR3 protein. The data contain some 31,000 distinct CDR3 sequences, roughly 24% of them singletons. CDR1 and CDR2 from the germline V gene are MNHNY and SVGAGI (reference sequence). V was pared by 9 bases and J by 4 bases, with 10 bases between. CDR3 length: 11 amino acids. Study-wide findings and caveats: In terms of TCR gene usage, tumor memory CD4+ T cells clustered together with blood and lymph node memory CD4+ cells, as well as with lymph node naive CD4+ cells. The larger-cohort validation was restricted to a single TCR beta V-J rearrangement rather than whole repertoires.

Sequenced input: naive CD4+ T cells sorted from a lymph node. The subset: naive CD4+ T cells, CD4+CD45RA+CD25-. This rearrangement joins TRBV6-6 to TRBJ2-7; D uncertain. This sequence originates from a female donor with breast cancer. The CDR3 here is CASRTEYEQYF. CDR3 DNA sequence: TGTGCCAGTCGGACCGAGTACGAGCAGTACTTC.